This TCR beta chain was documented in a study of blood T cells in healthy people across ages. Whole-study context: The capture of about one barcoded beta molecule per two T cells was achieved by template switching.

Details on this clonotype: Its antigen remains unknown.

Study outcomes and limitations: The fall in TCR beta diversity per million T cells was roughly linear with age.

Through a sample-barcoded 5' primer and a J-beta primer mix, a second PCR was run for 7 to 11 cycles. A template-switch adaptor that had 12 random nucleotides put a tag on each cDNA molecule. TCRdb reanalysed the 5' RACE reads using MiXCR and keeps one entry per CDR3 protein. The sample lists more than 1 million distinct CDR3 sequences, 35% to 55% occurring once. Extractions gave at least 5 micrograms of total RNA per sample. The source is an older woman in good health. Sequenced sample: blood.

CDR3 residues: CASSGVGTFGEQYF. CDR3 DNA sequence: TGCGCCAGCAGTGGCGTGGGGACCTTCGGCGAGCAGTACTTC. The gene calls are TRBV10-2 and TRBJ2-5; D tentatively reads TRBD1 or TRBD2 (5 bases each). The J call is doubtful: the DNA matches TRBJ2-7 better. There are 14 residues in the CDR3. Looked up from germline, CDR1 is WSHSY and CDR2 is SAAADI.